This TCR beta chain was identified during a study of beta chain features in type 1 diabetes. In the case of this clone: Antigen: not known.

The CDR3 contains 14 residues. Germline V lookup: CDR1 SQVTM, CDR2 ANQGSEA. J was trimmed by 2 bases and V by 6 bases; bases with no gene match: 5. Study findings and constraints: Patients with Type 1 diabetes showed moderately but significantly shorter TCRB CDR3s in all four CD4+ subsets. Patients and controls would be equally affected if PCR favored shorter templates.

Stem cell-like memory, regulatory, central memory and naive CD4+ cells were sorted via CD45RO/CCR7/CD25/CD127/CD95/CD27. What was sequenced were expressed TCRB transcripts, since all of the isolated RNA had been reverse transcribed. About 4 million reads was the average for naive, central memory and regulatory T cell samples. Some clones are missing from TCRdb's copy, which holds only in-frame ones; the method was immunoSEQ multiplex PCR. The data contain about 280,000 clones, over 14% of them singletons. The rearrangement links TRBV29-1 to TRBJ1-3; 9 bases line up with TRBD1. The TCR sequence derives from a man younger than 35 with type 1 diabetes. The sequenced material came from naive CD4+ T cells from blood. CDR3 coding DNA: TGCAGCGTCGTAGGGACAGGGACTGGAAACACCATATATTTT. This encodes CSVVGTGTGNTIYF.